A single sample is the source of the 27 T cell receptor beta chains below, sequenced in a study of blood T cell repertoires in COVID-19. Assay: immunoSEQ multiplex PCR; the TCRdb copy retains only in-frame clones and omits some. Of approximately 140,000 clones detected, around four fifths appear once; the ten largest clones hold approximately 2.7%. Sequenced: peripheral blood. These receptor sequences come from a middle-aged woman with active or convalescent COVID-19.

The rearrangement links TRBV6-5 to TRBJ1-2; D uncertain. V was shortened by 6 bases and J by 4 bases, with 18 bases between the two germline ends. The CDR3 spans 15 residues. Per germline, CDR1 MNHEY and CDR2 SVGAGI. The CDR3 is CASRPQGRPGYGYTF. Here the CDR3 DNA reads TGTGCCAGCAGACCCCAAGGGAGGCCGGGCTATGGCTACACCTTC.

The genes are TRBV10-3 and TRBJ1-3; 7 positions match TRBD1. CDR1 ENHRY and CDR2 SYGVKD come from the germline V gene. Trimming at V came to 9 bases and at J to 1 base, leaving 3 bases not matched to a gene. The CDR3 runs 13 residues. CDR3 loop: CAISQGSGNTIYF. The CDR3 coding sequence is TGTGCCATTTCACAGGGGTCTGGAAACACCATATATTTT.

The rearrangement uses TRBV19 and TRBJ1-5; D gene uncertain. Germline CDR1 reads LNHDA; CDR2 reads SQIVND (reference sequence). Between the trimmed V and J ends, which lost 2 bases and 6 bases, there was a span of 11 bases. This CDR3 has 14 residues. CDR3 DNA: TGTGCCAGTAGTATACAAACAGATAGTCAGCCCCAGCATTTT. Translated, it gives CASSIQTDSQPQHF.

This clone was picked up one time. For the CDR3, the DNA is TGTGCCAGCAGTTTACAGGGGCTCTATGGCTACACCTTC. Translating gives CASSLQGLYGYTF. The gene calls are TRBV12-3 or TRBV12-4 and TRBJ1-2, with D maybe TRBD1 (6 bases). V was cut by 2 bases and J by 4 bases, with 8 bases left in between. This CDR3 comprises 13 residues.

This sequence joins TRBV18 and TRBJ2-7, with a tentative D call TRBD1 (6 bases). The germline CDR1 and CDR2 sequences are KGHSH and LQKENI. The ends were cut back, 3 bases at V and 0 bases at J, with 15 bases in the middle. CDR3 length: 16 amino acids. The CDR3 DNA reads as TGTGCCAGCTCACCCAACAGGGTCGAGAGCTCCTACGAGCAGTACTTC. As protein: CASSPNRVESSYEQYF.

The V and J genes are TRBV18 and TRBJ2-7; 8 bases map to TRBD1. The CDR3 loop spans 15 amino acids. Germline loops: CDR1 KGHSH, CDR2 LQKENI. V was clipped by 6 bases and J by 4 bases; unmatched bases: 11. The CDR3 reads CASSPSVGQGYEQYF. The DNA of the CDR3 is TGTGCCAGCTCTCCCTCTGTTGGACAGGGATACGAGCAGTACTTC.

The CDR3 sequence: CASSLRGYRGGQPQHF. The CDR3 DNA is TGTGCCAGCAGTTTAAGGGGATACAGGGGTGGTCAGCCCCAGCATTTT. The chain recombines TRBV28 with TRBJ1-5, with 7 bases identical to TRBD1. Germline V gene sequence: CDR1 MDHEN, CDR2 SYDVKM. V shed 2 bases and J 6 bases; nucleotides not matched to a gene: 10. The CDR3 length is 16 residues.

V gene TRBV18 combines with J gene TRBJ2-7; the match to TRBD1 covers 7 bases. Germline V CDR1 and CDR2: KGHSH, LQKENI. This CDR3 comprises 14 residues. V dropped 3 bases and J dropped 5; count of bases not matched to a gene: 7. The DNA for the CDR3 is TGTGCCAGCTCACCCCAAGGGGGCGGCCACGAGCAGTACTTC. Amino acid sequence: CASSPQGGGHEQYF.

The V gene is TRBV7-7, the J gene TRBJ2-2; D may correspond to TRBD1 or TRBD2 (7 bases each). CDR1 SSHAT and CDR2 FNYEAQ come from the germline V gene (reference sequence). With 5 bases removed from V and 2 bases from J, the gap between germline ends came to 15 bases. The length of the CDR3 is 16 residues. This CDR3 is CASSLDREGNTGELFF. CDR3 sequence (DNA): TGTGCCAGCAGCCTAGACAGGGAGGGTAACACCGGGGAGCTGTTTTTT.

CDR3 nucleotide sequence: TGTGCCAGCAGCCCCGGGGAGTCCTACGAGCAGTACTTC. Encoded protein: CASSPGESYEQYF. J is TRBJ2-7 and V is TRBV4-2, with D perhaps TRBD2 (5 bases). Germline V gene sequence: CDR1 LGHNA, CDR2 YNFKEQ. CDR3 length: 13 residues. V lost 4 bases and J 1 base, leaving 8 bases between the germline ends.

In its sample, this clone was seen once. V and J are TRBV3-1 (or the pseudogene TRBV3-2) and TRBJ1-2; TRBD1 might be the D (5 bases). Germline V lookup: CDR1 LGHDT, CDR2 YNNKEL (reference sequence). With 1 base removed from V and 4 bases from J, the gap between germline ends came to 13 bases. The CDR3 is 15 amino acids. The CDR3 bases are TGTGCCAGCAGCCAAGCCGCGGGGGTGGGCTATGGCTACACCTTC. Encoded protein: CASSQAAGVGYGYTF.

V gene TRBV27 combines with J gene TRBJ1-5, with 9 bases that match TRBD1. The germline V gene encodes CDR1 MNHEY and CDR2 SMNVEV (reference sequence). V lost 2 bases and J lost 0; bases outside the gene matches: 8. This CDR3 has 18 residues. CDR3 residues: CASSLTGTGIYSNQPQHF. The CDR3, as DNA: TGTGCCAGCAGTTTAACCGGGACAGGGATTTATAGCAATCAGCCCCAGCATTTT.

The rearrangement links TRBV27 to TRBJ1-5; no clear D. In germline, CDR1 is MNHEY, CDR2 SMNVEV (reference sequence). This CDR3 comprises 15 residues. V lost 0 bases and J lost 5, with 11 bases in between. The CDR3 DNA follows: TGTGCCAGCAGTTTATCGGGAGGGTTCTATCAGCCCCAGCATTTT. Amino acids: CASSLSGGFYQPQHF.

The V call is TRBV27, the J call TRBJ1-1, with D possibly matching TRBD1 (6 bases). V was shortened by 0 bases and J by 2 bases, with 16 bases between the two germline ends. The CDR3 has 17 residues. The germline V gene encodes CDR1 MNHEY and CDR2 SMNVEV (reference sequence). The chain's CDR3 is CASSLSLLDRPNTEAFF. CDR3 DNA sequence: TGTGCCAGCAGTTTATCGTTACTTGACAGGCCTAACACTGAAGCTTTCTTT.

This clone was counted only a few times. This sequence joins TRBV6-5 and TRBJ2-1; D may be TRBD2 (6 bases). The CDR3 runs to 14 residues. The ends were cut back, 2 bases at V and 7 bases at J, with 12 bases in the middle. Germline V gives CDR1 MNHEY, CDR2 SVGAGI. The CDR3 here is CASSYPGTSNEQFF. In nucleotides, the CDR3 is TGTGCCAGCAGTTACCCCGGGACTTCAAATGAGCAGTTCTTC.

The genes are TRBV5-5 and TRBJ1-2; D remains ambiguous. Germline-derived CDR1 and CDR2 are SGHKS and YYEKEE (reference sequence). V shed 4 bases and J shed 4 bases, with 11 bases lying between them. The CDR3 is 13 amino acids. The CDR3 bases are TGTGCCAGCAGCCGGGAGCAAGGCTATGGCTACACCTTC. Amino acid sequence: CASSREQGYGYTF.

The gene calls are TRBV27 and TRBJ2-7; 7 positions match TRBD1. Per germline, CDR1 MNHEY and CDR2 SMNVEV (reference sequence). CDR3 length: 15 amino acids. With V trimmed by 2 bases and J by 0 bases, 4 bases remained unmatched. CDR3 loop: CASSLKGGLSYEQYF. Here the CDR3 DNA reads TGTGCCAGCAGTTTAAAAGGGGGCCTCTCCTACGAGCAGTACTTC.

The count of this clone is one. V is TRBV28 and J is TRBJ2-2, with a possible D match to TRBD1 (5 bases). The V end was cut by 1 base, the J end by 4 bases, with 10 bases between. The V gene's germline CDR1 is MDHEN and CDR2 SYDVKM. The CDR3 has 15 residues. As DNA, the CDR3 is TGTGCCAGCAGTTTATCAGGGATGGGCACCGGGGAGCTGTTTTTT. Residues: CASSLSGMGTGELFF.

The chain combines TRBV5-1 with TRBJ1-5; D gene uncertain. The CDR3 runs to 14 residues. Trimming cost V 4 bases and J 4 bases, with 12 bases left between them. Per germline, CDR1 SGHRS and CDR2 YFSETQ. Here the CDR3 reads CASSRDPGNQPQHF. For the CDR3, the DNA is TGCGCCAGCAGCAGAGACCCGGGGAATCAGCCCCAGCATTTT.

The rearrangement uses TRBV18 and TRBJ1-5; the D is unclear. The germline V gene encodes CDR1 KGHSH and CDR2 LQKENI. Trimming took 6 bases from V and 1 from J, leaving 10 bases between them. CDR3 length: 14 amino acids. The CDR3 DNA reads as TGTGCCAGCTCCCCTCAAGCCAGCAATCAGCCCCAGCATTTT. Translation gives CASSPQASNQPQHF.

This chain joins TRBV4-1 and TRBJ2-7; D might be TRBD1 (6 bases). Germline V CDR1 and CDR2: MGHRA, YSYEKL. This CDR3 is 16 amino acids long. V was trimmed by 1 base and J by 0 bases, leaving 13 bases between them. The CDR3 DNA reads TGCGCCAGCAGCCAAGTTTTGGAAGGGGGCTCCTACGAGCAGTACTTC. Translated, it gives CASSQVLEGGSYEQYF.

J is TRBJ1-4 and V is TRBV5-4; 10 nucleotides agree with TRBD1. V shed 3 bases, J shed 3 bases, and the junction held 2 bases outside the gene matches. Germline lookup yields CDR1 SGHNT and CDR2 YYREEE (reference sequence). The CDR3 totals 15 residues. CDR3 sequence: CASSSGQGANEKLFF. The CDR3 nucleotides read TGTGCCAGCAGCTCCGGACAGGGGGCTAATGAAAAACTGTTTTTT.

A single count supports this clone. CDR3 sequence (DNA): TGTGCCAGCAGTGAAGGGCCCTTGAGGCAGGGGTCCTACGAGCAGTACTTC. Residues: CASSEGPLRQGSYEQYF. V usage is TRBV6-1 and J usage is TRBJ2-7; tentative D call: TRBD1 (6 bases). Trimming took off 1 base at V and 1 base at J, with 17 bases between the two ends. The CDR3 has 17 amino acids. Germline values: CDR1 MNHNS, CDR2 SASEGT.

The rearrangement uses TRBV19 and TRBJ1-6; 8 bases map to TRBD1. The germline V gene has CDR1 LNHDA and CDR2 SQIVND (reference sequence). The CDR3 length is 18 residues. Trimming cost V 5 bases and J 8 bases; bases outside gene matches: 17. CDR3 protein: CASSPSGQGARRDSPLHF. Here the CDR3 DNA reads TGTGCCAGTAGTCCCTCGGGGCAGGGGGCGCGACGTGATTCACCCCTCCACTTT.

The chain combines TRBV5-1 with TRBJ1-1, with a weak D call TRBD1 (6 bases). V lost 4 bases and J lost 4, with 14 bases in between. The CDR3 is 14 residues long. The germline V gene encodes CDR1 SGHRS and CDR2 YFSETQ. For the CDR3, the DNA is TGCGCCAGCAGCACCACAGGGCCCAGCACTGAAGCTTTCTTT. Amino acids: CASSTTGPSTEAFF.

The gene calls are TRBV6-5 and TRBJ1-1; D is perhaps TRBD1 (5 bases). This CDR3 comprises 15 residues. Germline CDR1 and CDR2: MNHEY and SVGAGI. The V and J ends lost 10 bases and 8 bases respectively, with 26 bases between them. CDR3 protein: CATPRPQGYYAEAFF. The CDR3 coding sequence is TGTGCCACCCCGCGACCCCAGGGATACTACGCCGAAGCTTTCTTT.

The chain employs TRBV3-1 (or the pseudogene TRBV3-2) and TRBJ2-2; D is perhaps TRBD1 (6 bases). Germline CDR1 reads LGHDT; CDR2 reads YNNKEL (reference sequence). The CDR3 loop spans 15 amino acids. V was clipped by 3 bases and J by 6 bases, with 14 bases between them. The CDR3 spells CASSQDSLPPGELFF. CDR3 DNA sequence: TGTGCCAGCAGCCAGGACAGTTTACCGCCCGGGGAGCTGTTTTTT.